This T cell receptor beta chain is from a study of blood T cell repertoires in COVID-19. Study information: COVID-19 samples collected from the United States, Italy and Spain covered acute and convalescent phases. Sample material is recorded as cDNA or gDNA derived from T cells, B-cell-depleted T cells, or PBMCs.

Only in-frame clones appear in the TCRdb table, and some are missing; sequencing was by immunoSEQ multiplex PCR. The sample includes 240,000 or so clones, 75% to 90% of them seen just once. The germline V gene has CDR1 WNHNN and CDR2 SYGVQD (reference sequence). V was clipped by 3 bases and J by 4 bases; unmatched bases: 3. The CDR3 sequence is 14 residues long. Sample: peripheral blood. The genes are TRBV10-1 and TRBJ2-5, with 9 nucleotides matching TRBD1. The receptor's source is a man between 60 and 75 years old who had recovered from COVID-19. The CDR3 loop is CASSEQGAVETQYF. The CDR3 coding sequence is TGCGCCAGCAGTGAACAGGGGGCTGTAGAGACCCAGTACTTC.